These T cell receptor beta chains were read from a single sample in a study of identical twins. TCRdb reanalysed the 5' RACE reads using MiXCR and keeps one entry per CDR3 protein. The sample consists of 350,000 or so distinct CDR3 sequences, approximately 10% of them appearing once. Sequencing used naive T cells sorted from blood. The receptors here all came from a woman aged 50 to 60 in good health. The CDR3 runs from the conserved cysteine through the conserved F or W. Each record gives: clone size, V gene, D gene, J gene, CDR3 DNA, CDR3 protein. A D gene is named only where the DNA matches it firmly. Clone size is given for some rows only: seen once, a few or many times, or a class if the clone is expanded.

few	TRBV5-1	-	TRBJ2-7	TGCGCCAGCAGCTTCCGCGACGGGGCACTCTCCGAGCAGTACTTC	CASSFRDGALSEQYF
few	TRBV6-2/TRBV6-3	TRBD1	TRBJ1-4	TGTGCCAGCAACACCGGGACAGGGAAACTGTTTTTT	CASNTGTGKLFF
many	TRBV12-3/TRBV12-4	-	TRBJ1-5	TGTGCCAGCAGTTTAGCGGCGAGCAATCAGCCCCAGCATTTT	CASSLAASNQPQHF
many	TRBV5-1	TRBD2	TRBJ2-2	TGCGCCAGCAGCGAGGCTAGCGGGAACACCGGGGAGCTGTTTTTT	CASSEASGNTGELFF
many	TRBV30	-	TRBJ2-5	TGTGCCTGGAGGCGGGAGACCCAGTACTTC	CAWRRETQYF
few	TRBV2	-	TRBJ2-7	TGTGCCAGCAGTGAAGGGCCATTTTTGAGCGAGCAGTACTTC	CASSEGPFLSEQYF
few	TRBV11-2	-	TRBJ2-7	TGTGCCAGCAGTTGGGCGAGACACGAGCAGTACTTC	CASSWARHEQYF
many	TRBV20-1	-	TRBJ1-5	TGCAGTGCGTACACCGGGACAACGGGACAGCCCCAGCATTTT	CSAYTGTTGQPQHF
-	TRBV7-9	-	TRBJ2-1	TGTGCCAGCAGCTTAGGTGGGACCAATGAGCAGTTCTTC	CASSLGGTNEQFF
-	TRBV10-3	TRBD1	TRBJ2-7	TGTGCCATCAGTGGGCCTTCCGGGACAGGGGTCCGGGAGCAGTACTTC	CAISGPSGTGVREQYF
few	TRBV18	-	TRBJ2-6	TGTGCCAGCTCACCACCGACTATCTCTGGGGCCAACGTCCTGACTTTC	CASSPPTISGANVLTF
few	TRBV5-1	TRBD1	TRBJ2-3	TGCGCCAGCAGTCGGACAGGGGAAGGCACAGATACGCAGTATTTT	CASSRTGEGTDTQYF
many	TRBV20-1	-	TRBJ2-1	TGCAGTGCTAGAGACCCCGCTGAGCAGTTCTTC	CSARDPAEQFF
-	TRBV6-4	-	TRBJ2-1	TGTGCCAGCAGTGAGGACTACCAAACCTACAATGAGCAGTTCTTC	CASSEDYQTYNEQFF
many	TRBV12-3/TRBV12-4	TRBD1	TRBJ1-4	TGTGCCAGCAGGGACAGGGGAGAAAAACTGTTTTTT	CASRDRGEKLFF
few	TRBV16	-	TRBJ1-1	TGTGCCAGCAGCCAAGGCACCGGGGGCACTGAAGCTTTCTTT	CASSQGTGGTEAFF
few	TRBV20-1	TRBD2	TRBJ2-1	TGCAGTGCTAGAGGAGGAGGGACTAGCGGGGGACCTTACAATGAGCAGTTCTTC	CSARGGGTSGGPYNEQFF